This T cell receptor (beta chain) was documented in a study of cytomegalovirus exposure and HLA in healthy donors. The study, taken as a whole, reports: In all likelihood, a cluster of highly shared sequence variants was a sequencing artifact. Reports state that TCR beta sequences accurately predicted most subjects' HLA-A and HLA-B alleles.

Germline V gives CDR1 SNHLY, CDR2 FYNNEI. CDR3 length: 15 amino acids. This clone was found once. Its antigen remains unknown. PCR used 60 Vbeta primers and 13 Jbeta primers. Clones were sequenced by immunoSEQ multiplex PCR, and TCRdb holds only the in-frame ones, with some missing. The profile shows under 150,000 clones, 80% to 90% of them singletons. The sequencing sample was made of PBMCs. The gene calls are TRBV2 and TRBJ2-5; 8 nucleotides match TRBD1. Matching the DNA end better, TRBJ2-7 makes the J call doubtful. The receptor was derived from a woman between 40 and 50 years old in good health and CMV-seropositive. Here the CDR3 reads CASSGRGPNPYEQYF. CDR3 nucleotide sequence: TGTGCCAGCAGTGGCAGGGGGCCTAATCCCTACGAGCAGTACTTC.